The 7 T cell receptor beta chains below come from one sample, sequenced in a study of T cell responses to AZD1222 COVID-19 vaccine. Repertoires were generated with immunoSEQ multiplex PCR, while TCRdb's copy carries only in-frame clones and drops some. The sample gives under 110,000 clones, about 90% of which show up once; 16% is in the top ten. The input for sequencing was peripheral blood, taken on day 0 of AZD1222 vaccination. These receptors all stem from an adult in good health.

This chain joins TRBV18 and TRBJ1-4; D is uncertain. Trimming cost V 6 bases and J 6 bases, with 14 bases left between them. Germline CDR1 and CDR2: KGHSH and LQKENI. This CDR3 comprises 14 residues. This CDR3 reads CASSPSNGHEKLFF. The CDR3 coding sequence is TGTGCCAGCTCGCCCTCGAATGGGCATGAAAAACTGTTTTTT.

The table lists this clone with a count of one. This chain's CDR3 is CSVTGGSNTEAFF. In DNA, the CDR3 is TGCAGCGTTACAGGGGGGTCGAACACTGAAGCTTTCTTT. The genes are TRBV29-1 and TRBJ1-1; 8 nucleotides agree with TRBD1. J lost 1 base, V lost 5 bases, and 3 bases had no gene match. Germline values: CDR1 SQVTM, CDR2 ANQGSEA. The CDR3 contains 13 residues.

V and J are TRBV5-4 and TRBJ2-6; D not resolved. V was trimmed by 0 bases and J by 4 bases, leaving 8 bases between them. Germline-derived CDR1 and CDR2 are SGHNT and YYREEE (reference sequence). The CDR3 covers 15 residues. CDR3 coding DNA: TGTGCCAGCAGCTTGGTAAGGTCGGGGGCCAACGTCCTGACTTTC. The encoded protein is CASSLVRSGANVLTF.

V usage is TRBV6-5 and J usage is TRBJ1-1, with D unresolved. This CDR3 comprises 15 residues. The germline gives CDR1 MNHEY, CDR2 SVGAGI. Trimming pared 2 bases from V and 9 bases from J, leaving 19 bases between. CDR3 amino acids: CASSYAGHSSNQAFF. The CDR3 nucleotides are TGTGCCAGCAGTTACGCCGGTCACAGCTCCAACCAAGCTTTCTTT.

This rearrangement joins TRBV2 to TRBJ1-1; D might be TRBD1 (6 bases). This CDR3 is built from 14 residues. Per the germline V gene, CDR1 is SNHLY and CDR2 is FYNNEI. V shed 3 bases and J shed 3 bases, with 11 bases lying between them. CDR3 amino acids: CASSDPNRDTEAFF. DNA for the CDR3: TGTGCCAGCAGTGATCCCAACAGGGACACTGAAGCTTTCTTT.

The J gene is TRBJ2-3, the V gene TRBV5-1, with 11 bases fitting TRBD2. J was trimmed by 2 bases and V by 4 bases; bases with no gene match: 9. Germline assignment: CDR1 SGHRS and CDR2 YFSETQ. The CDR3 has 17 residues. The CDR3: CASSMYTTSGNTDTQYF. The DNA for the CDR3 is TGCGCCAGCAGCATGTACACGACTAGCGGGAACACAGATACGCAGTATTTT.

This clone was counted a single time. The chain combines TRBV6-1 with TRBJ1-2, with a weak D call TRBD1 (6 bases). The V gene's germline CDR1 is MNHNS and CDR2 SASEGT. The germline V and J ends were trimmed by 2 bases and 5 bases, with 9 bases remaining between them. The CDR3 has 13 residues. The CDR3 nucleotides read TGTGCCAGCAGTGAACGGGACATTTATGGCTACACCTTC. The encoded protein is CASSERDIYGYTF.